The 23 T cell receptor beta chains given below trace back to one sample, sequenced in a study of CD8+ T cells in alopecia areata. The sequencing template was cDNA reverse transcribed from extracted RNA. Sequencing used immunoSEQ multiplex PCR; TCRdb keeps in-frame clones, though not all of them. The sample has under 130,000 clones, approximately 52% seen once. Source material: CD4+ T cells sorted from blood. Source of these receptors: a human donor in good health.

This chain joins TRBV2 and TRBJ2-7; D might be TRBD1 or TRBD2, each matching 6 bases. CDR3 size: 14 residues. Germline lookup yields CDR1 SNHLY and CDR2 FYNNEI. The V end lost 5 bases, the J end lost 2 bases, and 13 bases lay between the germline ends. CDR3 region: CASSLGRGAYEQYF. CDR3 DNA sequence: TGTGCCAGCAGTCTCGGAAGGGGGGCCTACGAGCAGTACTTC. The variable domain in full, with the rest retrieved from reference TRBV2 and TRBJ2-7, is EPEVTQTPSHQVTQMGQEVILRCVPISNHLYFYWYRQILGQKVEFLVSFYNNEISEKSEIFDDQFSVERPDGSNFTLKIRSTKLEDSAMYFCASSLGRGAYEQYFGPGTRLTVT.

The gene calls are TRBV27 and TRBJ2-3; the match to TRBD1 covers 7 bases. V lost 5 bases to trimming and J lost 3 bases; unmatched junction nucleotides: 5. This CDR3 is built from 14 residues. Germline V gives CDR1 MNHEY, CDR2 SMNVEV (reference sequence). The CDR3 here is CASSLKTGTDTQYF. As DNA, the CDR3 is TGTGCCAGCAGTCTAAAGACAGGGACAGATACGCAGTATTTT.

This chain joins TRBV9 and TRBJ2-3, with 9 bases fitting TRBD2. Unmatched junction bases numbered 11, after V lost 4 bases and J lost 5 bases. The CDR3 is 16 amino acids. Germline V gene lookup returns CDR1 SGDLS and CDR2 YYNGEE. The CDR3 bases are TGTGCCAGCAGCTCGGACGGGACTAGCAATAGAGATACGCAGTATTTT. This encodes CASSSDGTSNRDTQYF.

DNA for the CDR3: TGTGCCAGCAGGTCCGAGATCTACGAGCAGTACTTC. Its translation is CASRSEIYEQYF. This chain links TRBV6-6 with TRBJ2-7, with D unclear. The CDR3 is 12 amino acids. V shed 6 bases and J shed 3 bases, with 9 bases lying between them. Germline-derived CDR1 and CDR2 are MNHNY and SVGAGI (reference sequence).

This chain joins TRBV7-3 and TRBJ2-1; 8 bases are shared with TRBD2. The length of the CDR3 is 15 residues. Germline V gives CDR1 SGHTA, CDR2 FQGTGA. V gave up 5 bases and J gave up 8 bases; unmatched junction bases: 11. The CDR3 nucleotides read TGTGCCAGCAGCCTACGTGGCGGGGGGCCGTATGAGCAGTTCTTC. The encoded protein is CASSLRGGGPYEQFF.

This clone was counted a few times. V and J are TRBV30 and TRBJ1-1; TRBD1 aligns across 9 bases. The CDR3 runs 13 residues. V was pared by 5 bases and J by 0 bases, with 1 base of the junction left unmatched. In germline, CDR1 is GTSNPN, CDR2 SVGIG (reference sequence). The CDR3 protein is CAWGTGLNTEAFF. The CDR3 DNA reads TGTGCCTGGGGGACAGGGCTGAACACTGAAGCTTTCTTT.

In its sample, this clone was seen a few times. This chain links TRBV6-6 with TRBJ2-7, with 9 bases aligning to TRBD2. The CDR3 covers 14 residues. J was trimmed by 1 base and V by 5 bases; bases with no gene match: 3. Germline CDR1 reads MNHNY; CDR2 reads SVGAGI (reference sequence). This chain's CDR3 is CASSTTSGSYEQYF. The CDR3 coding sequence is TGTGCCAGCAGTACGACTAGCGGATCCTACGAGCAGTACTTC.

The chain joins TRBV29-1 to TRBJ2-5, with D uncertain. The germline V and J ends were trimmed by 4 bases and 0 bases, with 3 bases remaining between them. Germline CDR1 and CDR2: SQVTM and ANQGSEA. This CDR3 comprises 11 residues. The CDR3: CSVGNQETQYF. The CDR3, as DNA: TGCAGCGTTGGGAACCAAGAGACCCAGTACTTC.

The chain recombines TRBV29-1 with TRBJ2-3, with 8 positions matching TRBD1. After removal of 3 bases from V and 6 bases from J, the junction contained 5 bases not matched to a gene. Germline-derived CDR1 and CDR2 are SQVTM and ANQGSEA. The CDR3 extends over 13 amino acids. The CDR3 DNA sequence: TGCAGCGTTGACCAGGGGGCGCGGGATACGCAGTATTTT. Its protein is CSVDQGARDTQYF.

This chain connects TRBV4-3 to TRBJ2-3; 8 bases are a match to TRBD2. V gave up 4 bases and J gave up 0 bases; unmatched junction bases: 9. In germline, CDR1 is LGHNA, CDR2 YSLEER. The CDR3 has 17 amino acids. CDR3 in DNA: TGCGCCAGCAGCCCAAGGGGCGGGGGGACTAGCACAGATACGCAGTATTTT. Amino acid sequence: CASSPRGGGTSTDTQYF.

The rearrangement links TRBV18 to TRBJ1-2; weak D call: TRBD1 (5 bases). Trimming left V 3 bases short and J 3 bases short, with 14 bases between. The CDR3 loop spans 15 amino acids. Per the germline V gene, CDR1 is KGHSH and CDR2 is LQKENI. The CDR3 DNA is TGTGCCAGCTCACCCACGCAGGGCAGTTACTATGGCTACACCTTC. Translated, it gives CASSPTQGSYYGYTF.

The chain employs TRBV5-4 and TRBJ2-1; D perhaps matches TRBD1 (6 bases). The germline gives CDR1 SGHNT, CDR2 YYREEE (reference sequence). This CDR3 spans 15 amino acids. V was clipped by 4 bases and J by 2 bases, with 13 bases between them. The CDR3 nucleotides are TGTGCCAGCAGCCCTGGGACATCGACCTACAATGAGCAGTTCTTC. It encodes CASSPGTSTYNEQFF.

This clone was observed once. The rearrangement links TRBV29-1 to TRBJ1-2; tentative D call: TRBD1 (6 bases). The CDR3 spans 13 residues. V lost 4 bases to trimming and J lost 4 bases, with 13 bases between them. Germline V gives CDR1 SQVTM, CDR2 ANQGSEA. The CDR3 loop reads CSVVEQGIYGYTF. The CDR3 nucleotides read TGCAGCGTTGTCGAACAGGGTATCTATGGCTACACCTTC.

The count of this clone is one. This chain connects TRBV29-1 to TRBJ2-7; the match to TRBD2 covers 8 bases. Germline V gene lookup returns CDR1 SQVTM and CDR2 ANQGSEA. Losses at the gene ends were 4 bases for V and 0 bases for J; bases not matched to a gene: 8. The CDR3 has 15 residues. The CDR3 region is CSVVGRGGSSYEQYF. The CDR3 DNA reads TGCAGCGTTGTGGGACGGGGGGGGAGCTCCTACGAGCAGTACTTC.

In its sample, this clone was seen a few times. CDR3 bases: TGTGCCAGCTCACGGGACAGTAATGAAAAACTGTTTTTT. Translation: CASSRDSNEKLFF. V usage is TRBV18 and J usage is TRBJ1-4; TRBD1 matches at 7 bases. Looked up from germline, CDR1 is KGHSH and CDR2 is LQKENI. The CDR3 consists of 13 residues. Losses at the gene ends were 4 bases for V and 4 bases for J; bases not matched to a gene: 0.

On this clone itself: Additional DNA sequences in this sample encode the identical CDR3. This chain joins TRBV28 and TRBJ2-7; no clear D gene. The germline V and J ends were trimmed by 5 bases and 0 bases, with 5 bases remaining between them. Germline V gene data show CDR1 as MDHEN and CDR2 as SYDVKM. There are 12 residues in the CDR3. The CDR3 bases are TGTGCCAGCAGTAGCAGCTCCTACGAGCAGTACTTC. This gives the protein CASSSSSYEQYF.

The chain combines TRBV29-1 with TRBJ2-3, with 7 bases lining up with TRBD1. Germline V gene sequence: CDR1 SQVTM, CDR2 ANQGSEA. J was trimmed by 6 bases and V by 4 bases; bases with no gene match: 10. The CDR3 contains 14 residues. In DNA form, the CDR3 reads TGCAGCGTTGGGGCCATAACAGGGGCCGATACGCAGTATTTT. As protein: CSVGAITGADTQYF.

The CDR3 reads CASSYNRQGGRSPLHF. The CDR3 DNA reads TGTGCCAGCAGTTACAATCGACAGGGCGGACGGTCACCCCTCCACTTT. The V call is TRBV6-6, the J call TRBJ1-6; 7 bases match TRBD1. Germline-derived CDR1 and CDR2 are MNHNY and SVGAGI (reference sequence). The CDR3 totals 16 residues. V was clipped by 2 bases and J by 10 bases; unmatched bases: 11.

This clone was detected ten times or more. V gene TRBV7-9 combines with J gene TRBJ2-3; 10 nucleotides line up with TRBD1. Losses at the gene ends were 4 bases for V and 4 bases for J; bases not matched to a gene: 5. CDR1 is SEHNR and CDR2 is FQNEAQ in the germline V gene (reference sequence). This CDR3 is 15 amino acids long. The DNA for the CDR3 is TGTGCCAGCAGCTCCTGGACAGGGGGACCAGATACGCAGTATTTT. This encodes CASSSWTGGPDTQYF. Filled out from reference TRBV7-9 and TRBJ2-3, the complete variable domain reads DTGVSQNPRHKITKRGQNVTFRCDPISEHNRLYWYRQTLGQGPEFLTYFQNEAQLEKSRLLSDRFSAERPKGSFSTLEIQRTEQGDSAMYLCASSSWTGGPDTQYFGPGTRLTVL.

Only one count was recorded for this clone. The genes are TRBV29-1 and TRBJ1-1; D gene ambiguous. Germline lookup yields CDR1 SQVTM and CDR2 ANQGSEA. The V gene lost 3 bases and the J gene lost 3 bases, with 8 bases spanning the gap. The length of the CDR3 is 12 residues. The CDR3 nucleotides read TGCAGCGTTGAGAAGAGGGACACTGAAGCTTTCTTT. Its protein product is CSVEKRDTEAFF.

CDR3 sequence: CSAAGQWPGEQYF. Written as DNA, the CDR3 is TGCAGCGCTGCGGGACAGTGGCCGGGCGAGCAGTACTTC. The gene calls are TRBV29-1 and TRBJ2-7; weak D call: TRBD1 (7 bases). The V gene's germline CDR1 is SQVTM and CDR2 ANQGSEA. The CDR3 spans 13 residues. V was trimmed by 7 bases and J by 6 bases, leaving 19 bases between them.

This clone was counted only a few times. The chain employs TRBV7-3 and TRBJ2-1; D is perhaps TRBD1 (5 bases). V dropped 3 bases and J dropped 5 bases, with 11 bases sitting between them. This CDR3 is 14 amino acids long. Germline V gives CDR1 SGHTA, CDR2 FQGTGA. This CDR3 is CASSLRQQNNEQFF. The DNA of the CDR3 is TGTGCCAGCAGCTTGAGACAGCAAAACAATGAGCAGTTCTTC.

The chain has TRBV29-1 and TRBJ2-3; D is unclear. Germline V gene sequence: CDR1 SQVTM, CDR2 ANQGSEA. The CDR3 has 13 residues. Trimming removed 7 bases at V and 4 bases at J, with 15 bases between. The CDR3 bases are TGCAGCGCATGGACCAACCCCGCAGATACGCAGTATTTT. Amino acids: CSAWTNPADTQYF.